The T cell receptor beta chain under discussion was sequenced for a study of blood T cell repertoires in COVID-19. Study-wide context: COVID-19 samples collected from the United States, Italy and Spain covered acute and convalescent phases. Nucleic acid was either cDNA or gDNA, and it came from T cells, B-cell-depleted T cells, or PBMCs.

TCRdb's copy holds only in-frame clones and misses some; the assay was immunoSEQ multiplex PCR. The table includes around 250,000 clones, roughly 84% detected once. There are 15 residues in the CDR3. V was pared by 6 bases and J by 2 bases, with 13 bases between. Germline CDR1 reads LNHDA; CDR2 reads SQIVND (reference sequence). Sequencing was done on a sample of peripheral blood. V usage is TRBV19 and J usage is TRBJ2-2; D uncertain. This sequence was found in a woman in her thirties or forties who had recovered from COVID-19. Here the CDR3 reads CASSRGSINTGELFF. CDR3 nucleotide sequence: TGTGCCAGTAGCAGAGGCAGTATAAACACCGGGGAGCTGTTTTTT.